This is a list of T cell receptor beta chains from one sample in a study of beta chain features in type 1 diabetes. Profiling relied on immunoSEQ multiplex PCR, and the TCRdb table lists in-frame clones only, not all of them. The sample has over 200,000 clones; about a tenth are singletons. The sample consisted of naive CD4+ T cells from blood. Receptors originate from a man aged 25 to 40 with type 1 diabetes. Each CDR3 is given with its conserved first and last residue. The order of the fields is D gene, J gene, clone size, V gene, CDR3 protein, CDR3 DNA. A D gene is named only where the DNA matches it firmly. The size of a clone is reported for some rows only, either as once, few or many, or as a class for expanded clones.

TRBD2,TRBJ2-1,.,TRBV15,CATSRNPSGAQEQFF,TGTGCCACCAGCAGAAATCCGAGCGGGGCACAAGAGCAGTTCTTC
TRBD1,TRBJ2-7,few,TRBV11-2,CASSVTGQYYGEQYF,TGTGCCAGCAGCGTAACGGGACAGTATTACGGCGAGCAGTACTTC
.,TRBJ2-7,.,TRBV4-2,CASSQDASRSYEQYF,TGTGCCAGCAGCCAAGATGCAAGCAGGTCCTACGAGCAGTACTTC
TRBD1,TRBJ2-7,few,TRBV5-1,CASSGKTGISYEQYF,TGCGCCAGCAGCGGGAAGACAGGGATCTCCTACGAGCAGTACTTC
.,TRBJ2-3,.,TRBV9,CASSPGLYGTDTQYF,TGTGCCAGCAGCCCCGGGTTGTATGGCACAGATACGCAGTATTTT
TRBD1,TRBJ1-6,.,TRBV28,CASRIGQGAWTPLHF,TGTGCCAGCAGGATAGGACAGGGGGCATGGACACCCCTCCACTTT
TRBD2,TRBJ2-5,.,TRBV7-2,CASSLASGGAGTQYF,TGTGCCAGCAGCTTAGCTAGCGGGGGGGCGGGGACCCAGTACTTC
.,TRBJ1-4,few,TRBV4-1,CASSPSGQINEKLFF,TGCGCCAGCAGCCCCTCAGGACAGATTAATGAAAAACTGTTTTTT
.,TRBJ1-5,few,TRBV21-1,CASSKGTGRRYGQPQHF,TGTGCCAGCAGCAAAGGGACAGGGAGGAGGTACGGTCAGCCCCAGCATTTT
.,TRBJ2-3,once,TRBV7-8,CASSFKEAVIYGGTDTQYF,TGTGCCAGCAGCTTTAAGGAAGCGGTCATCTATGGGGGCACAGATACGCAGTATTTT
.,TRBJ2-7,few,TRBV9,CASSAQVGRVEQYF,TGTGCCAGCAGCGCGCAGGTAGGGCGGGTCGAGCAGTACTTC
.,TRBJ2-5,few,TRBV5-1,CASSLSPQGLQETQYF,TGCGCCAGCAGCTTGTCCCCCCAGGGGCTGCAAGAGACCCAGTACTTC
.,TRBJ2-2,.,TRBV9,CASSVGGGTNTGELFF,TGTGCCAGCAGCGTGGGGGGAGGAACCAACACCGGGGAGCTGTTTTTT
.,TRBJ1-2,.,TRBV28,CASSLTTARGYTF,TGTGCCAGCAGTCTAACGACAGCCAGGGGCTACACCTTC
TRBD1,TRBJ1-6,.,TRBV30,CAWNEQGWAGSPLHF,TGTGCCTGGAACGAACAGGGGTGGGCAGGGTCACCCCTCCACTTT
TRBD1,TRBJ1-5,.,TRBV10-3,CAIRGQGNQPQHF,TGTGCCATCAGGGGACAGGGGAATCAGCCCCAGCATTTT
.,TRBJ2-7,.,TRBV5-6,CASSQGQENYEQYF,TGTGCCAGCAGCCAAGGCCAGGAAAACTACGAGCAGTACTTC
TRBD1,TRBJ2-7,few,TRBV5-1,CASSSTGGVSYEQYF,TGCGCCAGCAGCTCTACAGGGGGCGTATCCTACGAGCAGTACTTC
.,TRBJ1-6,.,TRBV5-1,CASRTGAYNSPLHF,TGCGCCAGCAGGACAGGTGCCTATAATTCACCCCTCCACTTT
.,TRBJ2-1,few,TRBV4-1,CASSTRQPNEQFF,TGCGCCAGCAGCACACGACAGCCCAATGAGCAGTTCTTC
.,TRBJ1-3,.,TRBV6-5,CASSYDRMLGNTIYF,TGTGCCAGCAGTTACGACAGGATGCTGGGAAACACCATATATTTT
TRBD1,TRBJ2-3,.,TRBV5-1,CASSLGLGQGDTQYF,TGCGCCAGCAGCTTGGGCCTGGGACAGGGAGATACGCAGTATTTT
.,TRBJ2-7,few,TRBV11-2,CASSLVPGSSYEQYF,TGTGCCAGCAGCTTAGTCCCGGGGAGCTCCTACGAGCAGTACTTC
TRBD1,TRBJ1-2,.,TRBV25-1,CASSGGPQGELCYTF,TGTGCCAGCAGTGGAGGTCCGCAGGGGGAACTATGCTACACCTTC
TRBD1,TRBJ2-7,.,TRBV5-1,CASSPGTATYEQYF,TGCGCCAGCAGCCCCGGGACAGCTACCTACGAGCAGTACTTC
.,TRBJ1-5,.,TRBV15,CATSGRGQPQHF,TGTGCCACCAGCGGCCGGGGGCAGCCCCAGCATTTT
.,TRBJ1-1,few,TRBV6-5,CASSYRGEAFF,TGTGCCAGCAGTTACCGGGGTGAAGCTTTCTTT
.,TRBJ2-5,few,TRBV29-1,CSVDARGEETQYF,TGCAGCGTTGATGCCAGGGGGGAAGAGACCCAGTACTTC
.,TRBJ2-3,few,TRBV6-5,CASSYNSLPDTQYF,TGTGCCAGCAGTTACAACAGTCTTCCAGATACGCAGTATTTT
.,TRBJ2-7,few,TRBV29-1,CSVGWSGATYEQYF,TGCAGCGTTGGATGGTCAGGGGCGACCTACGAGCAGTACTTC
.,TRBJ2-1,few,TRBV5-1,CASSLTDSSYNEQFF,TGCGCCAGCAGCTTGACCGATAGCTCCTACAATGAGCAGTTCTTC
.,TRBJ1-2,.,TRBV7-9,CASSQSGGDGYTF,TGTGCCAGCAGCCAAAGCGGGGGAGATGGCTACACCTTC
.,TRBJ2-2,few,TRBV4-2,CASSQDLLRGNTGELFF,TGTGCCAGCAGCCAAGATCTTCTGCGGGGTAACACCGGGGAGCTGTTTTTT
.,TRBJ2-7,.,TRBV4-3,CASSQIVTVSYEQYF,TGCGCCAGCAGCCAAATAGTTACAGTCTCCTACGAGCAGTACTTC
.,TRBJ2-4,few,TRBV18,CASSPEALWFGNIQYF,TGTGCCAGCTCACCAGAGGCTCTCTGGTTTGGTAACATTCAGTACTTC
TRBD2,TRBJ2-7,.,TRBV7-2,CASSLVSGGSYEQYF,TGTGCCAGCAGCTTAGTTAGCGGGGGGTCCTACGAGCAGTACTTC
TRBD1,TRBJ1-1,.,TRBV2,CASSRQGAPEAFF,TGTGCCAGCAGCCGACAGGGCGCGCCTGAAGCTTTCTTT
TRBD2,TRBJ2-1,.,TRBV5-4,CASSLGGTSGANEQFF,TGTGCCAGCAGCTTGGGGGGGACTAGCGGTGCAAATGAGCAGTTCTTC
.,TRBJ2-3,few,TRBV10-3,CAIGETSSTDTQYF,TGTGCCATCGGGGAGACCTCTAGCACAGATACGCAGTATTTT
TRBD1,TRBJ1-5,few,TRBV6-6,CASSYWDSLNQPQHF,TGTGCCAGCAGTTACTGGGACAGCCTCAATCAGCCCCAGCATTTT
.,TRBJ1-6,.,TRBV30,CAWNEQHNSPLHF,TGTGCCTGGAACGAACAGCATAATTCACCCCTCCACTTT